This T cell receptor (beta chain) is drawn from a study of prognosis after radiotherapy for stage I lung cancer. The study, taken as a whole, reports: Differential TRBV and TRBJ gene usage was reported between patients with metastases and patients without them. Tumor specificity was not determined for the expanded TCR clones.

This CDR3 has 16 residues. From genomic DNA, two-round multiplex PCR was used to amplify TCR beta CDR3. During first-round PCR, primers specific to each TRBV and TRBJ gene were used. TCRdb analysed the multiplex PCR reads with MiXCR anew, one entry per CDR3 protein. The sample includes more than 25,000 distinct CDR3 sequences, less than 35% of them seen just once. Points on this clonotype: As yet, its antigen is unknown. Mismatch with germline at one junction end may stem from a read error.

The J gene is TRBJ2-2, the V gene TRBV12-3 or TRBV12-4; the match to TRBD2 covers 10 bases. This receptor was obtained from a donor aged 50 or older with non-small cell lung cancer. Sequencing was performed on PBMCs, taken before or after stereotactic body radiation therapy (not recorded which). The CDR3 here is CASSFGTSAYTGELFF. The CDR3 nucleotides are TGTGCCAGCAGTTTCGGGACTAGCGCATACACCGGGGAGCTGTTTTTC.